The 20 T cell receptor beta chains in this list originate from one sample, sequenced in a study of cytomegalovirus exposure and HLA in healthy donors. PCR employed 60 Vbeta and 13 Jbeta primers. Method: immunoSEQ multiplex PCR; TCRdb's copy keeps in-frame clones and lacks some. The table lists about 120,000 clones, over 70% of them singletons. Sequenced: PBMCs. The receptors stem from a female donor in good health and CMV-seropositive.

The chain employs TRBV21-1 and TRBJ1-6. TRBV21-1 is labeled a pseudogene. The CDR3 is 17 amino acids. The CDR3 DNA is TGTGCCAGCAGCAAAGGTGGCTGGGGACTCATGAATTCACCCCTCCACTTT. Its translation: CASSKGGWGLMNSPLHF.

The genes are TRBV6-6 and TRBJ1-2; no definite D call. The germline V gene encodes CDR1 MNHNY and CDR2 SVGAGI (reference sequence). The CDR3 consists of 15 residues. V lost 2 bases to trimming and J lost 2 bases, with 12 bases between them. The DNA of the CDR3 is TGTGCCAGCAGTTACGGGCAGACCCTGAACTATGGCTACACCTTC. It yields the protein CASSYGQTLNYGYTF.

This chain connects TRBV28 to TRBJ1-4; 8 bases are shared with TRBD1. Germline values: CDR1 MDHEN, CDR2 SYDVKM. V lost 9 bases, J lost 5 bases, and 2 bases stayed unmatched. The CDR3 is 12 residues long. DNA for the CDR3: TGTGCCAGTAGGACAGGGAATGAAAAACTGTTTTTT. This gives the protein CASRTGNEKLFF.

The sample holds a few counts of this clone. This chain uses TRBV5-1 with TRBJ1-6, with 7 bases matching TRBD1. In germline, CDR1 is SGHRS, CDR2 YFSETQ. CDR3 length equals 14 residues. V gave up 4 bases and J gave up 9 bases; unmatched junction bases: 7. The CDR3 nucleotides read TGCGCCAGCAGCGTAACAGGGGAGGTTTCACCCCTCCACTTT. Its protein is CASSVTGEVSPLHF.

There are a few counts of this clone. The chain links TRBV5-4 to TRBJ2-7, with 7 bases lining up with TRBD1. Germline-derived CDR1 and CDR2 are SGHNT and YYREEE (reference sequence). The length of the CDR3 is 17 residues. V was clipped by 2 bases and J by 3 bases; unmatched bases: 14. CDR3 sequence: CASSFERATGRDYEQYF. CDR3 nucleotides: TGTGCCAGCAGCTTCGAAAGGGCGACAGGGCGAGACTACGAGCAGTACTTC.

The chain is built from TRBV10-1 and TRBJ1-2; 11 nucleotides agree with TRBD1. The ends lost 6 bases at V and 8 bases at J; junction bases unmatched: 5. Looked up from germline, CDR1 is WNHNN and CDR2 is SYGVQD (reference sequence). The CDR3 runs 13 residues. The CDR3 is CASSRDRGSGYTF. The CDR3 nucleotides read TGCGCCAGCAGCCGGGACAGGGGGAGCGGCTACACCTTC.

The V and J genes are TRBV11-2 and TRBJ2-2, with 7 bases lining up with TRBD1. The CDR3 contains 16 residues. Trimming took 4 bases from V and 7 from J; bases not matched to a gene: 12. The germline V gene has CDR1 SGHAT and CDR2 FQNNGV. DNA for the CDR3: TGTGCCAGCAGCTCCAAGGGGGCAGATTTGAACGGGGAGCTGTTTTTT. Amino acid sequence: CASSSKGADLNGELFF.

The rearrangement joins TRBV7-2 to TRBJ2-3; 10 bases fit TRBD2. V shed 2 bases and J 4 bases; nucleotides not matched to a gene: 6. From germline, CDR1 is SGHTA and CDR2 FQGNSA. CDR3 length: 16 residues. CDR3 bases: TGTGCCAGCAGCTTAATCCCAGCGGGAGGGGCAGATACGCAGTATTTT. This encodes CASSLIPAGGADTQYF. The entire variable domain, with the rest obtained from reference TRBV7-2 and TRBJ2-3, is as follows: GAGVSQSPSNKVTEKGKDVELRCDPISGHTALYWYRQSLGQGLEFLIYFQGNSAPDKSGLPSDRFSAERTGGSVSTLTIQRTQQEDSAVYLCASSLIPAGGADTQYFGPGTRLTVL.

The sample holds a few counts of this clone. The chain has TRBV14 and TRBJ2-2, with D unclear. CDR3 length equals 14 residues. V dropped 3 bases and J dropped 1 base, with 6 bases sitting between them. Germline V lookup: CDR1 SGHDN, CDR2 FVKESK. This CDR3 reads CASSQNGNTGELFF. CDR3 sequence (DNA): TGTGCCAGCAGCCAGAACGGGAACACCGGGGAGCTGTTTTTT.

The genes are TRBV2 and TRBJ1-4, with 11 bases identical to TRBD1. Germline values: CDR1 SNHLY, CDR2 FYNNEI. The CDR3 has 14 amino acids. The J segment lost 8 bases and the V segment lost 7 bases, leaving 6 bases of the junction unmatched. This chain's CDR3 is CASNGQGAGEKLFF. The CDR3 DNA follows: TGTGCCAGCAACGGACAGGGGGCCGGCGAAAAACTGTTTTTT.

The V call is TRBV5-1, the J call TRBJ1-6; the D gene is possibly TRBD1 (5 bases). The CDR3 extends over 14 amino acids. V gave up 2 bases and J gave up 13 bases, with 16 bases separating them. Germline CDR1 reads SGHRS; CDR2 reads YFSETQ. The CDR3, as DNA: TGCGCCAGCAGCTTAGACAGTGGGCAGGGTCCCCTCCACTTT. This sequence encodes CASSLDSGQGPLHF.

The chain employs TRBV30 and TRBJ2-2; D gene unclear. Between the trimmed V and J ends, which lost 4 bases and 4 bases, there was a span of 4 bases. Germline V CDR1 and CDR2: GTSNPN, SVGIG (reference sequence). CDR3 size: 11 residues. The CDR3, as DNA: TGTGCCTGGACTACCACCGGGGAGCTGTTTTTT. Its protein product is CAWTTTGELFF.

As concerns this clone: This sample includes further DNA sequences coding for the same CDR3. V is TRBV5-1 and J is TRBJ1-1, with D perhaps TRBD1 (5 bases). This CDR3 is built from 12 residues. The germline V and J ends were trimmed by 7 bases and 11 bases, with 18 bases remaining between them. Germline CDR1 is SGHRS and CDR2 is YFSETQ. For the CDR3, the DNA is TGCGCCAGCGGTCCGGGGGACTTAGGGGCTTTCTTT. Translated: CASGPGDLGAFF.

The chain combines TRBV30 with TRBJ2-5, with D possibly TRBD2 on 6 matching bases. CDR3 length: 14 amino acids. In germline, CDR1 is GTSNPN, CDR2 SVGIG (reference sequence). The V end was cut by 0 bases, the J end by 11 bases, with 19 bases between. The CDR3 region has the DNA TGTGCCTGGAGTGTCGCGGGCACGTGGGGGGAGCAGTACTTC. Translating gives CAWSVAGTWGEQYF.

This clone was seen many times. The chain combines TRBV7-9 with TRBJ2-7; TRBD1 aligns across 9 bases. The length of the CDR3 is 16 residues. The J segment lost 3 bases and the V segment lost 4 bases, leaving 10 bases of the junction unmatched. Germline loops: CDR1 SEHNR, CDR2 FQNEAQ (reference sequence). The DNA of the CDR3 is TGTGCCAGCAGCTCCATCCAGACAGGGGGATACTACGAGCAGTACTTC. The encoded protein is CASSSIQTGGYYEQYF. Full variable domain (missing parts from reference TRBV7-9 and TRBJ2-7): DTGVSQNPRHKITKRGQNVTFRCDPISEHNRLYWYRQTLGQGPEFLTYFQNEAQLEKSRLLSDRFSAERPKGSFSTLEIQRTEQGDSAMYLCASSSIQTGGYYEQYFGPGTRLTVT.

V and J are TRBV7-2 and TRBJ2-5; 8 bases align to TRBD1. This CDR3 contains 13 residues. The germline V gene has CDR1 SGHTA and CDR2 FQGNSA. The V segment lost 6 bases and the J segment 7 bases; nucleotides outside the gene matches: 7. For the CDR3, the DNA is TGTGCCAGCAGTACGGACAGGGTGGGGACCCAGTACTTC. Residues: CASSTDRVGTQYF.

The rearrangement uses TRBV11-2 and TRBJ1-3, with 7 positions matching TRBD1. Germline-derived CDR1 and CDR2 are SGHAT and FQNNGV. This CDR3 has 17 amino acids. Trimming took 2 bases from V and 8 from J; bases not matched to a gene: 15. CDR3 amino acids: CASSLQRQGWERDTIYF. CDR3 coding DNA: TGTGCCAGCAGCTTACAAAGACAGGGATGGGAAAGGGACACCATATATTTT. The full variable domain, in which reference TRBV11-2 and TRBJ1-3 provide the parts outside the CDR3, is EAGVAQSPRYKIIEKRQSVAFWCNPISGHATLYWYQQILGQGPKLLIQFQNNGVVDDSQLPKDRFSAERLKGVDSTLKIQPAKLEDSAVYLCASSLQRQGWERDTIYFGEGSWLTVV.

The genes are TRBV28 and TRBJ2-7; 8 bases are a match to TRBD1. This CDR3 has 14 residues. CDR1 is MDHEN, CDR2 SYDVKM, per germline. V lost 5 bases to trimming and J lost 5 bases; unmatched junction nucleotides: 8. The CDR3 loop reads CASSRQGSRDEQYF. CDR3 coding DNA: TGTGCCAGCAGTAGACAGGGGAGTCGAGACGAGCAGTACTTC.

The rearrangement joins TRBV5-6 to TRBJ2-5; 11 bases line up with TRBD1. From germline, CDR1 is SGHDT and CDR2 YYEEEE. The CDR3 is made up of 15 amino acids. V shed 1 base and J 5 bases; nucleotides not matched to a gene: 4. As DNA, the CDR3 is TGTGCCAGCAGCTTGAGGACAGGGGGCCTGGAGACCCAGTACTTC. Protein: CASSLRTGGLETQYF.

The J gene is TRBJ1-1, the V gene TRBV28, with D tentatively TRBD1 (6 bases). The CDR3 totals 15 residues. CDR1 is MDHEN and CDR2 is SYDVKM in the germline V gene. V was shortened by 6 bases and J by 6 bases, with 20 bases between the two germline ends. In DNA, the CDR3 is TGTGCCAGCAGCCGGACCGCAGGGGTGGGCGCTGAAGCTTTCTTT. Its translation: CASSRTAGVGAEAFF.